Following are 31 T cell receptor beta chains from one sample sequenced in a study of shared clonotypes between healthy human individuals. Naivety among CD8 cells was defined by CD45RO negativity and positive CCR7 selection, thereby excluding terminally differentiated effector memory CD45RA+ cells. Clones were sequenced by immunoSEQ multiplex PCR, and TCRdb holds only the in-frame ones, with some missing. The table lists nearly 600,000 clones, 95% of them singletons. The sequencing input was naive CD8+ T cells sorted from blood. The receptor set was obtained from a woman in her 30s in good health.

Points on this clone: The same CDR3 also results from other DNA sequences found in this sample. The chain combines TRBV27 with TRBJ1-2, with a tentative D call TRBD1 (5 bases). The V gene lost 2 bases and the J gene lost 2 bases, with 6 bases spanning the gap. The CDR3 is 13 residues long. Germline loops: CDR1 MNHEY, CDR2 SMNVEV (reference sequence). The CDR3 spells CASSLGTNYGYTF. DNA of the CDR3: TGTGCCAGCAGTTTAGGGACGAACTATGGCTACACCTTC.

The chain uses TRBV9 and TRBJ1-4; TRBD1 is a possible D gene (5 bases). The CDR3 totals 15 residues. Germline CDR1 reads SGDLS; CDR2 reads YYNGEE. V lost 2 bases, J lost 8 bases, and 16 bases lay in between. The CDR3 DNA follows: TGTGCCAGCAGCGTGGAGGGGACGGCCGGCGAAAAACTGTTTTTT. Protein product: CASSVEGTAGEKLFF.

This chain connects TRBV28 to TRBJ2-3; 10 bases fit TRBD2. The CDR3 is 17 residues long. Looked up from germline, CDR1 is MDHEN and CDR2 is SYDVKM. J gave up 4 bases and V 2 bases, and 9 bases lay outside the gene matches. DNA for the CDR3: TGTGCCAGCAGTTTAGATCTAGCGGGAGTGACGGCAGATACGCAGTATTTT. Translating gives CASSLDLAGVTADTQYF.

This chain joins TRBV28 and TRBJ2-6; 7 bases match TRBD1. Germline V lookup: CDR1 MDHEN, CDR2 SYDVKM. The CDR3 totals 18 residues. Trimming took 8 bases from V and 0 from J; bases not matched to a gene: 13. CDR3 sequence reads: CASSPRKGANSGANVLTF. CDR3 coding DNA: TGTGCCAGCTCCCCCAGGAAGGGGGCCAACTCTGGGGCCAACGTCCTGACTTTC.

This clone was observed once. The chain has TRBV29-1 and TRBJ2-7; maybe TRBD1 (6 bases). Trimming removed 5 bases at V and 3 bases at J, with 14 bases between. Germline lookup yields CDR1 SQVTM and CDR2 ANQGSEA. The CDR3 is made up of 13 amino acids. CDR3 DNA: TGCAGCGTTTCCCCGGGACACTTCTACGAGCAGTACTTC. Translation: CSVSPGHFYEQYF.

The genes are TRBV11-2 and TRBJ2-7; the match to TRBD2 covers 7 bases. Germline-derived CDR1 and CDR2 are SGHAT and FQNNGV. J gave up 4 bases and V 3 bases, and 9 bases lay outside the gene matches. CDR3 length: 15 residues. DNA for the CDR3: TGTGCCAGCAGCTTTGAGCGGGGTCTGGGTTACGAGCAGTACTTC. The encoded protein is CASSFERGLGYEQYF.

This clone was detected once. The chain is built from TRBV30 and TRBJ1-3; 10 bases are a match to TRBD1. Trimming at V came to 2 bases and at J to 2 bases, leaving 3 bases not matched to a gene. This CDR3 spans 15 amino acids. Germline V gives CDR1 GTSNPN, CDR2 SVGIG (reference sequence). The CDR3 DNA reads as TGTGCCTGGAGTCTCGGACAGGGGGCTGGAAACACCATATATTTT. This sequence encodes CAWSLGQGAGNTIYF.

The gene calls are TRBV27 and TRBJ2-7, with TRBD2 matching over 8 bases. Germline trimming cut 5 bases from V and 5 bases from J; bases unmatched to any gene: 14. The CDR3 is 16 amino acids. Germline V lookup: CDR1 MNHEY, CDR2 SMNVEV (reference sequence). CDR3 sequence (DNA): TGTGCCAGCAGTGATTCAGCGGGGGAGGTCCGCCACGAGCAGTACTTC. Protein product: CASSDSAGEVRHEQYF.

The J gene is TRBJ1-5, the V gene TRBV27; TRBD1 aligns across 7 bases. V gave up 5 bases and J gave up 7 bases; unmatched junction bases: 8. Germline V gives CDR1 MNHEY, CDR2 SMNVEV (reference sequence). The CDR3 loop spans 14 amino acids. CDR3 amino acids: CASSPGTAAQPQHF. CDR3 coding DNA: TGTGCCAGCAGTCCTGGGACAGCCGCACAGCCCCAGCATTTT.

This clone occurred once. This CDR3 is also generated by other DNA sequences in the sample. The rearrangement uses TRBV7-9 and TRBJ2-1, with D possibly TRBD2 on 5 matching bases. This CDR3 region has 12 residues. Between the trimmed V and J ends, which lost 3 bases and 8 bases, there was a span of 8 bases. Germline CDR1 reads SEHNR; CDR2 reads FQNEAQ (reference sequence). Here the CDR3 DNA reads TGTGCCAGCAGCTTGGGAGCCGATGAGCAGTTCTTC. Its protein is CASSLGADEQFF.

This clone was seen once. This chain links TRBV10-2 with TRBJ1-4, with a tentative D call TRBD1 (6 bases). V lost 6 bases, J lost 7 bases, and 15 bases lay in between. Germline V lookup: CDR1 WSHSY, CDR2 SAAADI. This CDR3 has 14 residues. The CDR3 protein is CASRIGGPGEKLFF. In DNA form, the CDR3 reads TGCGCCAGCAGAATAGGGGGACCGGGTGAAAAACTGTTTTTT.

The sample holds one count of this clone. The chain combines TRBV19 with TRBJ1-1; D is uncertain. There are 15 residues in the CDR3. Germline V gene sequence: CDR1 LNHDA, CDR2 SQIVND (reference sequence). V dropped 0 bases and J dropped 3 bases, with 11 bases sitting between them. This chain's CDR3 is CASSIDPALYTEAFF. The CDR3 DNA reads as TGTGCCAGTAGTATAGATCCAGCCCTTTACACTGAAGCTTTCTTT. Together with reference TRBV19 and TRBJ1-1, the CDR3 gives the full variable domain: DGGITQSPKYLFRKEGQNVTLSCEQNLNHDAMYWYRQDPGQGLRLIYYSQIVNDFQKGDIAEGYSVSREKKESFPLTVTSAQKNPTAFYLCASSIDPALYTEAFFGQGTRLTVV.

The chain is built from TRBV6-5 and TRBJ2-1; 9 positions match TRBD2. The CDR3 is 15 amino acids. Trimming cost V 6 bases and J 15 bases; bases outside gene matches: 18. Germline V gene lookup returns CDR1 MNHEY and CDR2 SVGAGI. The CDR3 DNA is TGTGCCAGCAGACCCGCCGCGTTTGCGGGAGGGGAATTGTTCTTC. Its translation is CASRPAAFAGGELFF.

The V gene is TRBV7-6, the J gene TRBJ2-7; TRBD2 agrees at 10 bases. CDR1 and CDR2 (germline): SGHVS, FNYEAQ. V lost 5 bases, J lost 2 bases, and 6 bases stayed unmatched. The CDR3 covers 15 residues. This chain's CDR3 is CASSSTSGITYEQYF. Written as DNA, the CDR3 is TGTGCCAGCAGCAGTACTAGCGGGATCACCTACGAGCAGTACTTC.

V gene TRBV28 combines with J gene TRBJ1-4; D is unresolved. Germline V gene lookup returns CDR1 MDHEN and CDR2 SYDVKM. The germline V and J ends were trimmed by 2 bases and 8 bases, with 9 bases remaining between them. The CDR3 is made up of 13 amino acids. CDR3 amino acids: CASSLRNREKLFF. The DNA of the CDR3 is TGTGCCAGCAGTTTACGTAATCGGGAAAAACTGTTTTTT.

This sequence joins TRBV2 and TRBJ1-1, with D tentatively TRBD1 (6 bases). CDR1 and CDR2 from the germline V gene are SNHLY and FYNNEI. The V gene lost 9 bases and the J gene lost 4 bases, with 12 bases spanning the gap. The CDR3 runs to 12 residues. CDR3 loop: CASVGGRTEAFF. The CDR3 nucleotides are TGTGCCAGTGTCGGGGGGCGCACTGAAGCTTTCTTT.

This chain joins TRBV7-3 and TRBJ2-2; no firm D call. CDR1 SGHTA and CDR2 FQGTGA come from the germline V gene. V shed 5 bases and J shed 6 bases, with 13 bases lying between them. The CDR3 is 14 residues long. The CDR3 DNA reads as TGTGCCAGCAGCGCGCCAAAAGAAGCCGGGGAGCTGTTTTTT. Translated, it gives CASSAPKEAGELFF.

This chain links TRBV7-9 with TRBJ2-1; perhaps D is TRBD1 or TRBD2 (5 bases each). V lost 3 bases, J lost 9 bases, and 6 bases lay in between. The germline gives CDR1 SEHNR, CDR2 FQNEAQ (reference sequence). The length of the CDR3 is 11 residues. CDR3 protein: CASSFGAEQFF. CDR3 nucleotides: TGTGCCAGCAGCTTCGGGGCTGAGCAGTTCTTC.

The CDR3: CATTGTGYGYTF. In nucleotides, the CDR3 is TGTGCCACCACCGGGACTGGGTATGGCTACACCTTC. The chain carries TRBV27 and TRBJ1-2; weak D call: TRBD1 (5 bases). Germline CDR1 reads MNHEY; CDR2 reads SMNVEV (reference sequence). The CDR3 consists of 12 residues. Deletions cut 10 bases from V and 5 bases from J, with 14 bases between.

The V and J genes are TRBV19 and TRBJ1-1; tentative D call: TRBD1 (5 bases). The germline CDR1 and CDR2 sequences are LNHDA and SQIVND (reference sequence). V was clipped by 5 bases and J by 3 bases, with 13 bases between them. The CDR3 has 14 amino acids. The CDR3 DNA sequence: TGTGCCAGTAGTGCCCGACAGAGGTACACTGAAGCTTTCTTT. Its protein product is CASSARQRYTEAFF.

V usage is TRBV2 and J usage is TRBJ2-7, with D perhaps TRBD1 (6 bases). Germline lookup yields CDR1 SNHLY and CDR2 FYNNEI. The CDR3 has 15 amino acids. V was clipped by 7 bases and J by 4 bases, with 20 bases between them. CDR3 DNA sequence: TGTGCCAGCACTTCACCTAACAGGGAAATGTACGAGCAGTACTTC. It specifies CASTSPNREMYEQYF.

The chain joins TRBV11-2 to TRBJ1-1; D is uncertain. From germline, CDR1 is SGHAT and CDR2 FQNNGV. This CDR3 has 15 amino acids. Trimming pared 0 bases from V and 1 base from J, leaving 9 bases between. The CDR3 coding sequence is TGTGCCAGCAGCTTAGACGAGGGTTGGAACACTGAAGCTTTCTTT. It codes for CASSLDEGWNTEAFF.

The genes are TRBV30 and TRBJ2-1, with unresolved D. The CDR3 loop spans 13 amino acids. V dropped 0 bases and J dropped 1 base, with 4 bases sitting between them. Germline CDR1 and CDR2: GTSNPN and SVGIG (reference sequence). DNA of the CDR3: TGTGCCTGGAGTGTTGAGTCCTACAATGAGCAGTTCTTC. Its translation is CAWSVESYNEQFF.

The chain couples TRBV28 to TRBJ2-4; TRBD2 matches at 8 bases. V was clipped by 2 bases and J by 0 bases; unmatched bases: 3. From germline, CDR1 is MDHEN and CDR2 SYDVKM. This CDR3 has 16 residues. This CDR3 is CASSLLAGIAKNIQYF. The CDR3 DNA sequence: TGTGCCAGCAGTTTACTAGCGGGTATAGCCAAAAACATTCAGTACTTC.

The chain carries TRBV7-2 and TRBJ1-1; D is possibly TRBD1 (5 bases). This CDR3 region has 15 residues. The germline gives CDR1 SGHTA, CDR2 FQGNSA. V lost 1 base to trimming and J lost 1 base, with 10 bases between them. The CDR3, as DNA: TGTGCCAGCAGCTTAGAAAGGGGAGGGAACACTGAAGCTTTCTTT. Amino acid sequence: CASSLERGGNTEAFF.

CDR3 amino acids: CASSLSEGLGLAGDEQFF. The CDR3 coding sequence is TGTGCCAGCAGCTTATCCGAAGGCCTGGGACTAGCGGGAGATGAGCAGTTCTTC. The V gene is TRBV7-9, the J gene TRBJ2-1, with 14 bases identical to TRBD2. The germline V gene has CDR1 SEHNR and CDR2 FQNEAQ (reference sequence). V dropped 2 bases and J dropped 8; count of bases not matched to a gene: 11. This CDR3 is 18 amino acids long. The whole variable domain, filled in from reference TRBV7-9 and TRBJ2-1, reads DTGVSQNPRHKITKRGQNVTFRCDPISEHNRLYWYRQTLGQGPEFLTYFQNEAQLEKSRLLSDRFSAERPKGSFSTLEIQRTEQGDSAMYLCASSLSEGLGLAGDEQFFGPGTRLTVL.

The DNA for the CDR3 is TGTGCCAGCAACCTCTCGGGACGGAATTACGAGCAGTACTTC. Translation gives CASNLSGRNYEQYF. The J gene is TRBJ2-7, the V gene TRBV28; D tentatively reads TRBD1 or TRBD2 (5 bases each). V dropped 7 bases and J dropped 4 bases, with 17 bases sitting between them. CDR1 is MDHEN and CDR2 is SYDVKM in the germline V gene. The CDR3 loop spans 14 amino acids.

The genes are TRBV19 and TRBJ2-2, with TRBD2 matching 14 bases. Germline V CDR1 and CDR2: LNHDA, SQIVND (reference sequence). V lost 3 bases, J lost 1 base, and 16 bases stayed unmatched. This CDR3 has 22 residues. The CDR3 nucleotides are TGTGCCAGTAGTATCCCAGAGGACCCGGGACTAGCGGGAGCGATGAACACCGGGGAGCTGTTTTTT. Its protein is CASSIPEDPGLAGAMNTGELFF.

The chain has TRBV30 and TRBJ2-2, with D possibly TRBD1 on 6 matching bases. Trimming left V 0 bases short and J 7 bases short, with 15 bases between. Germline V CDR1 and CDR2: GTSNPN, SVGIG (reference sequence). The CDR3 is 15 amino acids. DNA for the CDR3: TGTGCCTGGAGTGTAATCTTACAGGGTAACGGGGAGCTGTTTTTT. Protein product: CAWSVILQGNGELFF.

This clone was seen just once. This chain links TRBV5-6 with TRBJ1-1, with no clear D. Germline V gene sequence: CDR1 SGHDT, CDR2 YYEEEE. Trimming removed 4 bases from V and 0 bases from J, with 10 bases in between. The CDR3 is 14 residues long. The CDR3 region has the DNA TGTGCCAGCAGCCCCCTGGGTTTGAACACTGAAGCTTTCTTT. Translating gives CASSPLGLNTEAFF.

The CDR3 bases are TGTGCCAGTAGTCTCGACCTCGGACAGGAAGATAATGAGGCCAACGTCCTGACTTTC. It encodes CASSLDLGQEDNEANVLTF. The rearrangement uses TRBV19 and TRBJ2-6, with TRBD1 identical over 7 bases. Germline V gene sequence: CDR1 LNHDA, CDR2 SQIVND (reference sequence). With V trimmed by 5 bases and J by 6 bases, 19 bases remained unmatched. There are 19 residues in the CDR3.